The subject of this entry is one TCR beta chain. This clonotype was counted many times. The antigen it recognizes is unknown. Nothing much larger sits one base from this clone, and base qualities are not available. This sample was taken from a study of CD8+CD57+ T cells in acquired aplastic anemia (dated by TCRdb to between 2017 and 2018). As for the study more broadly: A mean of about 3 ug of DNA, ranging from about 0.2 to 27.4 ug, was extracted from sorted CD4+ and CD8+ cells. An average of approximately 9.8 million reads for CD4+ cells and under 13 million reads for CD8+ cells was obtained from healthy donor samples. Findings and caveats that apply to the study as a whole: Fewer than 35 CD8+ CDR3 sequences were found to be shared between patients and controls, but these sequences appeared to be highly expressed in patients and within the immunodominant clones of the patients. Patients and healthy controls showed no significant difference in CD8+ Simpson's diversity (P=0.060).

Profiling of TCR beta VDJ combinations and CDR3 sequences used genomic DNA as the template. An Illumina HiSeq 2000 was the platform used for TCR repertoire sequencing. Per the original workflow: TRBV/TRBJ rearrangement plots, CDR3 size and DJ length profiles, and Simpson's diversity index were used to evaluate the repertoires. The immunodominant clone was defined as the most abundant DNA sequence in deep sequencing data. CDR3 amino acid sequences were checked for sharing across subjects and were also compared against the VDJdb database and published repertoires. TCRdb handled the public reads itself, with Q25 trimming in fastp and clone calling in MiXCR, and kept productive beta chains. Rows with one shared CDR3 protein collapse into an entry with the most common genes and DNA. For this entry, the V and J calls and clone size follow TCRdb and not the study's own pipeline. Within this sample are around 150,000 distinct CDR3 sequences, with less than 45% of them counted one time only. The ten largest account for roughly 8.9% of the sample.

TCR repertoires of sorted CD4+ and CD8+ blood T cells from severe aplastic anemia patients and healthy subjects were deep-sequenced in the study. Ficoll-Paque density gradient centrifugation was used to isolate peripheral blood mononuclear cells. Before DNA was extracted, CD4+ and CD8+ T cells were sorted using either FACS or magnetic beads. Looking up the germline V gene (reference sequence) yields CDR1 SGHKS and CDR2 YYEKEE. The CDR3 runs 14 amino acids, cysteine and phenylalanine included. Of all the DNA, just the CDR3 is kept, 42 bases in frame from base 1. Germline trimming amounts to 3 bases on V and 2 bases on J, with 1 as the count of junction bases outside the gene matches.

Sample: sorted CD4+, CD8+, or CD8+CD57+ T cells (not recorded which) from PBMCs. Recombination joined TRBV5-5 with TRBJ1-1, with 10 bases aligning to TRBD1. This sequence was found in a human donor in good health, serving as a control. The DNA sequence is TGTGCCAGCAGCTGGACAGGGGGAAACACTGAAGCTTTCTTT. It encodes CASSWTGGNTEAFF. The variable domain in full, with residues beyond the CDR3 obtained from the reference TRBV5-5 and TRBJ1-1 genes, is DAGVTQSPTHLIKTRGQQVTLRCSPISGHKSVSWYQQVLGQGPQFIFQYYEKEERGRGNFPDRFSARQFPNYSSELNVNALLLGDSALYLCASSWTGGNTEAFFGQGTRLTVV.